The 27 T cell receptor beta chains below were found in one sample sequenced in a study of tumor-infiltrating lymphocytes in primary liver carcinoma. Using a constant-region primer together with ProtoScript II reverse transcriptase, TCR beta cDNA was made from approximately 0.55 ug of total RNA. Slightly modified ARM-PCR served as the procedure for the TCR beta libraries. These libraries came from three rounds of nested multiplex PCR. Running 10 cycles apiece, the first two PCR rounds relied on TRBV1-TRBV30 forward primers together with a C-beta reverse primer. TCRdb called the multiplex PCR reads again in MiXCR, with one record for every CDR3 protein. This sample has under 90,000 distinct CDR3 sequences, with approximately 77% found just once. Between 20 and 30 mg of unsorted bulk tissue served as the source from which RNA and DNA were co-extracted. The sequencing sample was made of liver tumor tissue from sampling region 1. Documented subset: tumor region T1, superior pole. The receptors stem from a middle-aged man with primary liver carcinoma and hepatitis B virus infection.

Details on this clonotype: Its ends do not fully match the called genes, so a read error is possible. The gene calls are TRBV18 and TRBJ2-7, with D tentatively TRBD2 (6 bases). The CDR3 has 16 residues. Germline V gene data show CDR1 as KGHSH and CDR2 as LQKENI. CDR3 sequence (DNA): TGTGCCAGCTCACCCTTCCTCGGGGGAAACGGGTACGAGCCGTACTTC. Amino acid sequence: CASSPFLGGNGYEPYF.

For this clonotype: Germline and junction disagree at one end, which may indicate a read error. The chain couples TRBV24-1 to TRBJ1-4; D remains ambiguous. Germline assignment: CDR1 KGHDR and CDR2 SFDVKD. The CDR3 is made up of 17 amino acids. CDR3 loop: CATSDWPWDTNNERLFF. The CDR3 DNA reads as TGTGCCACCAGTGATTGGCCCTGGGATACAAACAATGAAAGACTGTTTTTT.

Of note for this clonotype: No conserved phenylalanine or tryptophan is present at the end of the CDR3, so a read error is the likely explanation. The rearrangement joins TRBV4-2 to TRBJ1-6; a weak D match, TRBD1 (6 bases). V was shortened by 4 bases and J by 7 bases, with 14 bases between the two germline ends. Germline CDR1 is LGHNA and CDR2 is YNFKEQ. This CDR3 is 15 amino acids long. DNA of the CDR3: TGTGCCAGCAGCCGCTCGGACAGTGAGAATTCACCCCTCCACTTA. This encodes CASSRSDSENSPLHL.

This clonotype was detected many times. V usage is TRBV6-6 and J usage is TRBJ1-1; perhaps TRBD1 as D (6 bases). This CDR3 is built from 17 residues. CDR1 is MNHNY and CDR2 is SVGAGI in the germline V gene (reference sequence). Between the trimmed V and J ends, which lost 5 bases and 0 bases, there was a span of 19 bases. The CDR3 protein is CASSPTLVSGVNTEAFF. In DNA form, the CDR3 reads TGTGCCAGCAGTCCCACGCTTGTCTCAGGGGTGAACACTGAAGCTTTCTTT.

The sample holds many counts of this clonotype. CDR3 DNA: TGTGCCAGCGACGGACTAGCGGGAGACGAGCAGTACTTC. It specifies CASDGLAGDEQYF. The chain combines TRBV12-3 or TRBV12-4 with TRBJ2-7, with 13 bases that match TRBD2. The V segment lost 8 bases and the J segment 5 bases; nucleotides outside the gene matches: 3. This CDR3 contains 13 residues.

To note about this clonotype: This could be a read error, since a much larger clone is one nucleotide away. This chain joins TRBV2 and TRBJ2-1, with a tentative D call TRBD2 (5 bases). The ends were cut back, 3 bases at V and 6 bases at J, with 9 bases in the middle. The CDR3 runs to 13 residues. Germline lookup yields CDR1 SNHLY and CDR2 FYNNEI. The CDR3, as DNA: TGTGCCAGCAGTGATATCGAGGGCAATGAGCAGTTCTTC. It codes for CASSDIEGNEQFF.

This chain uses TRBV27 with TRBJ1-5, with 8 bases identical to TRBD1. The J call may not be correct, given that the DNA end is closer to TRBJ2-3. CDR3 length equals 15 residues. The germline V gene has CDR1 MNHEY and CDR2 SMNVEV (reference sequence). The CDR3 sequence: CASSSVDRDNQPQYF. As DNA, the CDR3 is TGTGCCAGCAGTTCTGTGGACAGGGACAATCAGCCCCAGTATTTT.

The chain has TRBV21-1 and TRBJ2-6; the D call TRBD1 from the table was never checked on the DNA. TRBV21-1 represents a pseudogene. The CDR3 is 14 amino acids. The CDR3 sequence is CACSNRVVANVLTF. In DNA, the CDR3 is TGTGCCTGCAGCAACAGGGTTGTGGCCAACGTCCTGACTTTC.

A remark on this clonotype: The junction shows a germline mismatch at one end, possibly a read error. This chain links TRBV6-5 with TRBJ2-5; D is unclear. The CDR3 consists of 14 residues. CDR1 MNHEY and CDR2 SVGAGI come from the germline V gene. CDR3 DNA: TGTGCCAGCAGTTACGGTAGGTACCAAGATACCCAGTACTTC. As protein: CASSYGRYQDTQYF.

A note on this clonotype: A read error may produce the germline difference seen at one junction end. V gene TRBV11-2 combines with J gene TRBJ2-1, with a possible D match to TRBD1 (5 bases). CDR1 and CDR2 from the germline V gene are SGHAT and FQNNGV. This CDR3 contains 12 residues. CDR3 DNA sequence: TGTGCCGCGAGACAGCGATACAATGAGCATTTCTTC. The encoded protein is CAARQRYNEHFF. Together with reference TRBV11-2 and TRBJ2-1, the CDR3 gives the full variable domain: EAGVAQSPRYKIIEKRQSVAFWCNPISGHATLYWYQQILGQGPKLLIQFQNNGVVDDSQLPKDRFSAERLKGVDSTLKIQPAKLEDSAVYLCAARQRYNEHFFGPGTRLTVL.

This clonotype was recorded once. The rearrangement links TRBV5-8 to TRBJ1-1; unclear D gene. CDR3 length: 14 residues. V lost 4 bases and J lost 3, with 13 bases in between. Germline CDR1 and CDR2: SGHTS and YDEGEE. CDR3 DNA: TGTGCCAGCAGCCGGGAAGGCCAGGACACTGAAGCTTTCTTT. Its translation: CASSREGQDTEAFF.

This sequence joins TRBV6-1 and TRBJ2-1; 9 bases line up with TRBD2. The CDR3 runs to 15 residues. The germline V gene has CDR1 MNHNS and CDR2 SASEGT. Written as DNA, the CDR3 is TGTGTCAACATTGCACTAGCGGGCCTGCACAATGAGCAGTTCTTC. Its protein is CVNIALAGLHNEQFF.

With respect to this clonotype: The limits of the CDR3 on the DNA are not certain, so only TCRdb's listed CDR3 is given. The rearrangement links TRBV28 to TRBJ2-2. Germline V lookup: CDR1 MDHEN, CDR2 SYDVKM. The CDR3 length is 17 residues, termini included. CDR3 sequence reads: CASTAYGWGLGTGELSF.

This clonotype showed up just once. It is likely a read error, because the conserved phenylalanine at the end of the CDR3 is missing. The gene calls are TRBV10-2 and TRBJ2-1; TRBD2 is a possible D gene (5 bases). The length of the CDR3 is 16 residues. Looked up from germline, CDR1 is WSHSY and CDR2 is SAAADI. CDR3 DNA sequence: TGTGCCAGCATCTGGCCTAGCCAGAAATCCTACAATGAGCAGTTCCTC. Its translation is CASIWPSQKSYNEQFL.

A remark on this clonotype: A read error may account for a junction end that differs from germline. In DNA, the CDR3 is TGTGCCAGCAGTCCCCAACAGAGTAGTACTGAAGCTTCCTTT. Its protein is CASSPQQSSTEASF. The J gene is TRBJ1-1, the V gene TRBV12-3 or TRBV12-4; D uncertain. This CDR3 is 14 amino acids long.

As concerns this clonotype: One end of the junction fails to match germline, which may point to a read error. The gene calls are TRBV12-3 or TRBV12-4 and TRBJ2-6; perhaps D is TRBD1 or TRBD2 (5 bases each). The CDR3 spans 17 residues. The CDR3 region is CASTIGRGGSGANVQTF. DNA for the CDR3: TGTGCCAGTACCATTGGCCGGGGCGGGTCTGGGGCCAACGTCCAGACTTTC.

As regards this clonotype: An end of the junction does not agree with germline; a read error may underlie this. J is TRBJ2-3 and V is TRBV7-9; maybe TRBD2 (6 bases). The CDR3 is 17 amino acids. Per the germline V gene, CDR1 is SEHNR and CDR2 is FQNEAQ (reference sequence). The CDR3 is CASSLADGAVPTDTQYF. In nucleotides, the CDR3 is TGTGCGAGCAGCTTAGCGGATGGGGCAGTTCCCACAGATACGCAGTATTTT.

Regarding this clonotype: The junction departs from germline at one end; a sequencing error may be responsible. The chain has TRBV2 and TRBJ2-2; 8 bases map to TRBD2. This CDR3 is built from 18 residues. CDR1 SNHLY and CDR2 FYNNEI come from the germline V gene. CDR3 amino acids: CASRPFLNLAGLTGELLF. The CDR3 DNA reads TGTGCCAGCAGGCCTTTTCTCAATTTAGCGGGACTCACCGGGGAGCTGTTATTT.

This clonotype has just a few counts. A read error may be the cause here, since a much bigger clone is one base away. The chain combines TRBV5-1 with TRBJ2-7; the match to TRBD2 covers 8 bases. The CDR3 sequence is 16 residues long. After removal of 4 bases from V and 4 bases from J, the junction contained 13 bases not matched to a gene. Per germline, CDR1 SGHRS and CDR2 YFSETQ. The DNA for the CDR3 is TGCGCCAGCAGCCTGGACTCCGGGGCTAGCGGGTACGAGCAGTACTTC. Translation gives CASSLDSGASGYEQYF.

The rearrangement links TRBV11-2 to TRBJ2-7, with TRBD2 matching 7 bases. Trimming removed 5 bases from V and 6 bases from J; junction bases left unmatched: 10. The CDR3 covers 14 residues. CDR1 is SGHAT, CDR2 FQNNGV, per germline. CDR3 coding DNA: TGTGCCAGCAGCCCAAGCGGGACGGGTGTCGAGCAGTACTTC. As protein: CASSPSGTGVEQYF.

This clonotype occurred a few times. A much bigger clone sits one base away, suggesting this may be a read error. The chain has TRBV12-3 or TRBV12-4 and TRBJ2-7; 7 bases line up with TRBD1. The CDR3 runs to 16 residues. CDR3: CAGSYRRQGGLYEQYF. In DNA, the CDR3 is TGTGCCGGCAGTTACCGACGACAGGGTGGACTTTACGAGCAGTACTTC.

For this clonotype: This may arise from a read error, as a much more abundant clone is one base away. The CDR3 DNA reads TGCGCCAGCAGTATCGGGGCTGTTAGCGGGAGTACCTACGAGCAGTACTTC. Translating gives CASSIGAVSGSTYEQYF. The genes are TRBV5-1 and TRBJ2-7, with TRBD2 matching 9 bases. J lost 2 bases, V lost 5 bases, and 14 bases had no gene match. The germline gives CDR1 SGHRS, CDR2 YFSETQ. The CDR3 totals 17 residues.

A note on this clonotype: One end of the junction fails to match germline, which may point to a read error. V is TRBV6-5 and J is TRBJ1-1; 8 nucleotides align to TRBD1. The CDR3 is 16 residues long. Germline V gene sequence: CDR1 MNHEY, CDR2 SVGAGI. CDR3 protein: CAISHSTGVGNTEAFF. CDR3 sequence (DNA): TGTGCCATCAGTCACTCGACAGGGGTAGGGAACACTGAAGCTTTCTTT.

The rearrangement joins TRBV11-2 to TRBJ1-1; D call uncertain. Germline CDR1 SGHAT, CDR2 FQNNGV. V lost 9 bases to trimming and J lost 14 bases, with 28 bases between them. This CDR3 contains 14 residues. CDR3 loop: CASNTAGSVTGAFF. CDR3 coding DNA: TGTGCCAGTAACACAGCCGGTTCCGTGACTGGAGCCTTCTTT. Drawing the rest from reference TRBV11-2 and TRBJ1-1, the complete variable domain is EAGVAQSPRYKIIEKRQSVAFWCNPISGHATLYWYQQILGQGPKLLIQFQNNGVVDDSQLPKDRFSAERLKGVDSTLKIQPAKLEDSAVYLCASNTAGSVTGAFFGQGTRLTVV.

Remarks on this clonotype: An end of the junction differs from the germline gene, which may be a read error. The chain couples TRBV29-1 to TRBJ2-5; 12 nucleotides align to TRBD2. The CDR3 length is 16 residues. CDR1 and CDR2 (germline): SQVTM, ANQGSEA. The CDR3: CSVGGLAGTSQETQYF. CDR3 nucleotides: TGTAGCGTTGGCGGACTAGCGGGGACCTCCCAAGAGACCCAGTACTTC.

A word on this clonotype: One junction end does not reproduce the germline sequence, and a read error may be involved. V is TRBV24-1 and J is TRBJ2-1, with D hard to call. In germline, CDR1 is KGHDR, CDR2 SFDVKD. CDR3 length: 12 amino acids. CDR3 residues: CATSDSYNERFF. DNA of the CDR3: TGTGCCACCAGTGATTCTTACAATGAGCGGTTCTTC.

On this clonotype: One end of the junction does not line up with germline, which may come from a read error. The V call is TRBV4-1, the J call TRBJ1-5; weak D call: TRBD1 (5 bases). This CDR3 has 15 amino acids. Per the germline V gene, CDR1 is MGHRA and CDR2 is YSYEKL. The CDR3 region is CASSQQGGGNQPQRF. The CDR3 nucleotides read TGCGCCAGCAGTCAGCAGGGAGGTGGCAATCAGCCCCAGCGTTTT.